These 29 T cell receptor beta chains were all obtained from the same sample, sequenced in a study of shared clonotypes between healthy human individuals. The data were produced by immunoSEQ multiplex PCR, yet TCRdb's version contains in-frame clones alone and is incomplete. Among about 640,000 clones listed, approximately 75% were seen once. Sequenced material: memory CD4+ T cells sorted from blood. The subset here: CD45RA-negative fraction. Receptor source: a woman aged 25 to 45 in good health.

The chain has TRBV4-1 and TRBJ2-7, with TRBD1 matching over 7 bases. V trimming: 1 base; J trimming: 7 bases; junction bases outside the gene matches: 10. The CDR3 length is 15 residues. Germline CDR1 and CDR2: MGHRA and YSYEKL. The CDR3 sequence: CASSQGTGTPREQYF. The DNA for the CDR3 is TGCGCCAGCAGCCAAGGGACAGGTACACCTCGGGAGCAGTACTTC.

This clone was recorded only once. The chain recombines TRBV5-1 with TRBJ2-6; 8 positions match TRBD1. The CDR3 loop spans 19 amino acids. After removal of 4 bases from V and 0 bases from J, the junction contained 12 bases not matched to a gene. Per the germline V gene, CDR1 is SGHRS and CDR2 is YFSETQ. This CDR3 reads CASSPSTGQALSGANVLTF. For the CDR3, the DNA is TGCGCCAGCAGCCCCTCAACGGGACAGGCCCTCTCTGGGGCCAACGTCCTGACTTTC. Looking up the rest from reference TRBV5-1 and TRBJ2-6 gives the full variable domain: KAGVTQTPRYLIKTRGQQVTLSCSPISGHRSVSWYQQTPGQGLQFLFEYFSETQRNKGNFPGRFSGRQFSNSRSEMNVSTLELGDSALYLCASSPSTGQALSGANVLTFGAGSRLTVL.

The CDR3, as DNA: TGTGCCAGCAGGAAACTAGCGGGAGGAAGCGGCGGGGAGCTGTTTTTT. It translates to CASRKLAGGSGGELFF. The chain recombines TRBV27 with TRBJ2-2, with 12 bases fitting TRBD2. V gave up 6 bases and J gave up 7 bases; unmatched junction bases: 9. Looked up from germline, CDR1 is MNHEY and CDR2 is SMNVEV (reference sequence). This CDR3 contains 16 residues.

The chain carries TRBV11-2 and TRBJ2-7; tentatively, D is TRBD1 (6 bases). Germline V gene lookup returns CDR1 SGHAT and CDR2 FQNNGV. The CDR3 consists of 14 residues. V was clipped by 1 base and J by 6 bases, with 13 bases between them. The CDR3 sequence is CASSLGVTGFEQYF. CDR3 DNA: TGTGCCAGCAGCTTAGGGGTCACAGGGTTCGAGCAGTACTTC.

This clone was seen more than once but under ten times. J is TRBJ1-5 and V is TRBV19; 7 bases map to TRBD1. V gave up 3 bases and J gave up 3 bases; unmatched junction bases: 5. The CDR3 extends over 15 amino acids. Germline loops: CDR1 LNHDA, CDR2 SQIVND (reference sequence). The CDR3, as DNA: TGTGCCAGTAGTATTGGGGACAGCCTCAATCAGCCCCAGCATTTT. Amino acids: CASSIGDSLNQPQHF.

The rearrangement links TRBV5-4 to TRBJ2-1; D unclear. The V end lost 4 bases, the J end lost 7 bases, and 9 bases lay between the germline ends. The CDR3 spans 12 residues. Germline V gene data show CDR1 as SGHNT and CDR2 as YYREEE (reference sequence). CDR3 loop: CASSRTFNEQFF. The CDR3 coding sequence is TGTGCCAGCAGCCGCACGTTTAATGAGCAGTTCTTC.

The J gene is TRBJ2-7, the V gene TRBV4-1; TRBD1 agrees at 10 bases. V dropped 4 bases and J dropped 2; count of bases not matched to a gene: 5. The germline gives CDR1 MGHRA, CDR2 YSYEKL. The CDR3 is made up of 15 amino acids. The CDR3 region is CASSLGQGVTYEQYF. The CDR3 DNA sequence: TGCGCCAGCAGCCTCGGACAGGGGGTTACCTACGAGCAGTACTTC.

A word on this clone: Germline is not matched at one junction end, which may reflect a read error. The chain carries TRBV7-2 and TRBJ2-5; the match to TRBD2 covers 12 bases. The assigned J gene may be wrong: the sequence end matches TRBJ2-7 better. This CDR3 has 16 residues. The germline CDR1 and CDR2 sequences are SGHTA and FQGNSA. The CDR3 DNA follows: TGTGCTAGCAGCCCTGGACTAGCGGGATCCATCTACGAGCAGTACTTC. Translated: CASSPGLAGSIYEQYF.

The chain couples TRBV28 to TRBJ2-5; TRBD2 matches at 11 bases. Near its end, the DNA agrees better with TRBJ2-7, so the J call may be wrong. The CDR3 totals 13 residues. Per germline, CDR1 MDHEN and CDR2 SYDVKM. CDR3: CASRTSGAYEQYF. CDR3 in DNA: TGTGCCAGCAGGACTAGCGGGGCATACGAGCAGTACTTC.

This clone was seen only a few times. The CDR3 DNA follows: TGTGCCAGCAGCCAGGGACAGGGGTTAAGTGAAAAACTGTTTTTT. Translated: CASSQGQGLSEKLFF. This chain links TRBV4-2 with TRBJ1-4; TRBD1 matches at 10 bases. The CDR3 totals 15 residues. V lost 3 bases and J lost 7; bases outside the gene matches: 5. Germline lookup yields CDR1 LGHNA and CDR2 YNFKEQ.

This clone was picked up a small number of times. The chain employs TRBV6-6 and TRBJ2-7; TRBD2 matches at 7 bases. J was trimmed by 2 bases and V by 4 bases; bases with no gene match: 5. Germline loops: CDR1 MNHNY, CDR2 SVGAGI (reference sequence). This CDR3 is 14 amino acids long. The CDR3 region has the DNA TGTGCCAGCAGTTCCGGGACTAATACCTACGAGCAGTACTTC. Its protein product is CASSSGTNTYEQYF.

This clone was found once. The rearrangement links TRBV5-1 to TRBJ2-1, with 7 bases fitting TRBD1. The germline V gene has CDR1 SGHRS and CDR2 YFSETQ. V lost 4 bases and J lost 5; bases outside the gene matches: 6. There are 14 residues in the CDR3. The chain's CDR3 is CASSPPGQNNEQFF. The DNA for the CDR3 is TGCGCCAGCAGCCCACCGGGACAGAACAATGAGCAGTTCTTC.

The chain links TRBV7-9 to TRBJ2-5, with TRBD1 as a possible D gene (5 bases). V lost 3 bases and J 1 base, leaving 21 bases between the germline ends. CDR1 is SEHNR and CDR2 is FQNEAQ in the germline V gene (reference sequence). The length of the CDR3 is 18 residues. The CDR3 is CASSFGRGGGRSQETQYF. The CDR3 bases are TGTGCCAGCAGCTTCGGTAGGGGCGGTGGCAGGAGCCAAGAGACCCAGTACTTC.

This clone turned up a few times. The sample holds other DNA sequences that translate to the same CDR3. This sequence joins TRBV28 and TRBJ1-2, with D possibly TRBD1 on 5 matching bases. Between the trimmed V and J ends, which lost 6 bases and 4 bases, there was a span of 15 bases. There are 14 residues in the CDR3. The V gene's germline CDR1 is MDHEN and CDR2 SYDVKM. CDR3: CASSPGGVFYGYTF. The CDR3 DNA reads TGTGCCAGCAGCCCGGGGGGGGTTTTCTATGGCTACACCTTC.

The sample holds a few counts of this clone. This chain's CDR3 is CAGSVGNQPQHF. The CDR3 coding sequence is TGTGCCGGGTCGGTGGGCAATCAGCCCCAGCATTTT. This rearrangement joins TRBV7-9 to TRBJ1-5; D is ambiguous. In germline, CDR1 is SEHNR, CDR2 FQNEAQ (reference sequence). Trimming left V 11 bases short and J 2 bases short, with 10 bases between. This CDR3 has 12 amino acids. Based on the CDR3 plus reference TRBV7-9 and TRBJ1-5, the full variable domain is DTGVSQNPRHKITKRGQNVTFRCDPISEHNRLYWYRQTLGQGPEFLTYFQNEAQLEKSRLLSDRFSAERPKGSFSTLEIQRTEQGDSAMYLCAGSVGNQPQHFGDGTRLSIL.

V usage is TRBV4-1 and J usage is TRBJ2-1, with 11 bases matching TRBD1. CDR3 length: 17 amino acids. Germline V gene data show CDR1 as MGHRA and CDR2 as YSYEKL. V trimming: 1 base; J trimming: 7 bases; junction bases outside the gene matches: 9. The CDR3 DNA follows: TGCGCCAGCAGCCAAGGGTGGGCCCGGGACAGGGGGAATGAGCAGTTCTTC. Translated: CASSQGWARDRGNEQFF.

This sequence joins TRBV4-2 and TRBJ1-5; maybe TRBD1 (5 bases). V was clipped by 3 bases and J by 1 base, with 10 bases between them. Per germline, CDR1 LGHNA and CDR2 YNFKEQ. This CDR3 comprises 15 residues. CDR3 sequence: CASSQGRASNQPQHF. The CDR3 nucleotides read TGTGCCAGCAGCCAGGGCAGGGCGAGCAATCAGCCCCAGCATTTT.

The chain has TRBV10-3 and TRBJ2-7; 9 nucleotides agree with TRBD2. The CDR3 contains 14 residues. Germline assignment: CDR1 ENHRY and CDR2 SYGVKD. The trim removed 4 bases at V and 6 bases at J, leaving 7 bases unmatched. CDR3 protein: CAISVSGSSFEQYF. In DNA, the CDR3 is TGTGCCATCAGTGTTAGCGGGAGCTCGTTCGAGCAGTACTTC.

The V and J genes are TRBV7-9 and TRBJ1-1; perhaps TRBD1 as D (5 bases). Germline V CDR1 and CDR2: SEHNR, FQNEAQ (reference sequence). The CDR3 covers 14 residues. Trimming cost V 1 base and J 11 bases, with 17 bases left between them. In DNA form, the CDR3 reads TGTGCCAGCAGCTTAGTAGCAGGGAAAGAGCGGGCTTTCTTT. It yields the protein CASSLVAGKERAFF.

The gene calls are TRBV18 and TRBJ1-4, with D perhaps TRBD1 (5 bases). Germline CDR1 is KGHSH and CDR2 is LQKENI. CDR3 length equals 17 residues. Trimming took 1 base from V and 2 from J, leaving 14 bases between them. CDR3 nucleotide sequence: TGTGCCAGCTCACCACGTGGGACGGCGAATACTAATGAAAAACTGTTTTTT. Encoded protein: CASSPRGTANTNEKLFF.

V gene TRBV6-5 combines with J gene TRBJ1-6, with D maybe TRBD1 (5 bases). Germline V lookup: CDR1 MNHEY, CDR2 SVGAGI. The V gene lost 7 bases and the J gene lost 6 bases, with 10 bases spanning the gap. This CDR3 has 13 amino acids. CDR3 DNA sequence: TGTGCCAGCACGGGGCAGCTTAATTCACCCCTCCACTTT. Translation gives CASTGQLNSPLHF.

The chain joins TRBV2 to TRBJ2-2; D unclear. V was trimmed by 0 bases and J by 6 bases, leaving 2 bases between them. CDR1 and CDR2 (germline): SNHLY, FYNNEI. The CDR3 sequence is 12 residues long. The CDR3 is CASSEAAGELFF. Written as DNA, the CDR3 is TGTGCCAGCAGTGAAGCGGCCGGGGAGCTGTTTTTT. Filled out from reference TRBV2 and TRBJ2-2, the complete variable domain reads EPEVTQTPSHQVTQMGQEVILRCVPISNHLYFYWYRQILGQKVEFLVSFYNNEISEKSEIFDDQFSVERPDGSNFTLKIRSTKLEDSAMYFCASSEAAGELFFGEGSRLTVL.

This chain uses TRBV6-5 with TRBJ2-5, with a weak D call TRBD1 (6 bases). Between the trimmed V and J ends, which lost 0 bases and 5 bases, there was a span of 10 bases. Germline lookup yields CDR1 MNHEY and CDR2 SVGAGI. The CDR3 totals 14 residues. The CDR3 here is CASSYSSGEETQYF. The CDR3 nucleotides read TGTGCCAGCAGTTACTCGTCAGGGGAGGAGACCCAGTACTTC.

This clone was found once. The chain couples TRBV27 to TRBJ2-1; D is possibly TRBD1 (6 bases). Trimming stripped 6 bases from V and 7 bases from J, with 13 bases between. The CDR3 totals 13 residues. Germline CDR1 reads MNHEY; CDR2 reads SMNVEV (reference sequence). DNA for the CDR3: TGTGCCAGCAGCCGCGACAGGAGGAATGAGCAGTTCTTC. It is translated as CASSRDRRNEQFF.

The chain carries TRBV5-1 and TRBJ2-2; 10 bases line up with TRBD2. CDR1 and CDR2 from the germline V gene are SGHRS and YFSETQ. The junction had 4 bases not matched to a gene; V was cut back by 4 bases and J by 4 bases. The CDR3 spans 15 residues. The CDR3 spells CASSLLAGVTGELFF. DNA of the CDR3: TGCGCCAGCAGCCTTCTAGCGGGAGTCACCGGGGAGCTGTTTTTT.

In this sample, this clone turned up a few times. The CDR3 DNA reads as TGTGCCAGCAGCAAAGTGGACAGCCACGAGCAGTACTTC. The encoded protein is CASSKVDSHEQYF. This chain connects TRBV21-1 to TRBJ2-7; the DNA was not compared with TRBD1, the D call given in the table. TRBV21-1 is marked as a pseudogene. The CDR3 is made up of 13 amino acids.

The CDR3 DNA reads TGTGCCAGCGGGGAACAGGGGGCTGGGGCCAACGTCCTGACTTTC. Residues: CASGEQGAGANVLTF. This chain connects TRBV28 to TRBJ2-6, with 8 bases aligning to TRBD1. Germline CDR1 is MDHEN and CDR2 is SYDVKM. The CDR3 loop spans 15 amino acids. Germline trimming cut 8 bases from V and 2 bases from J; bases unmatched to any gene: 5.

The chain is built from TRBV28 and TRBJ2-5, with TRBD2 matching over 11 bases. Germline values: CDR1 MDHEN, CDR2 SYDVKM. Trimming at V came to 5 bases and at J to 0 bases, leaving 5 bases not matched to a gene. The CDR3 is 16 amino acids. The CDR3 DNA is TGTGCCAGCAGTAAACCGGGACTAGCGGACCAAGAGACCCAGTACTTC. Translation gives CASSKPGLADQETQYF. The full variable domain, with the rest looked up from reference TRBV28 and TRBJ2-5, is DVKVTQSSRYLVKRTGEKVFLECVQDMDHENMFWYRQDPGLGLRLIYFSYDVKMKEKGDIPEGYSVSREKKERFSLILESASTNQTSMYLCASSKPGLADQETQYFGPGTRLLVL.

This chain uses TRBV19 with TRBJ2-3; possibly TRBD2 for D (6 bases). This CDR3 is built from 15 residues. Germline V CDR1 and CDR2: LNHDA, SQIVND (reference sequence). Between the trimmed V and J ends, which lost 3 bases and 2 bases, there was a span of 12 bases. Written as DNA, the CDR3 is TGTGCCAGTAGTATTCAGCGGGCCAACACAGATACGCAGTATTTT. Protein: CASSIQRANTDTQYF. Using reference TRBV19 and TRBJ2-3 for the parts outside the CDR3, the full variable domain is DGGITQSPKYLFRKEGQNVTLSCEQNLNHDAMYWYRQDPGQGLRLIYYSQIVNDFQKGDIAEGYSVSREKKESFPLTVTSAQKNPTAFYLCASSIQRANTDTQYFGPGTRLTVL.